This T cell receptor (beta chain) is drawn from a study of T cell responses to AZD1222 COVID-19 vaccine. CDR3 length equals 15 residues. Germline V lookup: CDR1 MNHEY, CDR2 SVGAGI. Trimming removed 1 base from V and 5 bases from J; junction bases left unmatched: 5. Clones were read by immunoSEQ multiplex PCR, and TCRdb kept only the in-frame ones, dropping some. The sample lists some 150,000 clones; approximately 86% were seen once. Timing groups of about 4 and about 12 weeks for second doses were pooled. The chain carries TRBV6-5 and TRBJ2-5; 9 nucleotides match TRBD2. The material sequenced was peripheral blood, taken 28 days after the second AZD1222 dose. This clonotype originated in an adult who received the AZD1222 COVID-19 vaccine. The CDR3 sequence is CASSYLGTSGETQYF. The CDR3 DNA reads TGTGCCAGCAGTTACTTGGGCACTAGCGGGGAGACCCAGTACTTC.